This T cell receptor delta chain was sequenced during a study of γδ T cells in repeated Plasmodium falciparum infection. TCRdb redid clone calling on the multiplex PCR reads using CATT. The table has about 48,000 delta-chain clones, approximately 1.5% seen once; the top ten hold over 6.5%. Gammadelta T cells were flow-sorted from PBMC into Vgamma9/Vdelta2+ and Vdelta2-negative populations for bulk analysis. There are many counts of this clone. The amino acid sequence in TCRdb belongs to a much larger clone and departs from this DNA's translation at residue 16, likely a sequencing read error; the sequence shown is translated from the DNA. Germline V CDR1 and CDR2: TSWWSYY, QGS. The CDR3 covers 20 residues.

The sample comprised gamma-delta T cells from blood. The sequence was collected from a pool of human donors (malaria-infected and uninfected, not separated). This chain links TRDV1 with TRDJ2, with D tentatively TRDD2 or TRDD3 (5 bases each). In nucleotides, the CDR3 is TGTGCTCTTGGGGAACCTCTCCTAAGTGGGATTTACGATGAGACAGAACAACTCTTCTTT. Translation: CALGEPLLSGIYDETEQLFF.